These 25 T cell receptor beta chains were all obtained from the same sample, sequenced in a study of identifying expanded T cells in peripheral blood. Here immunoSEQ multiplex PCR was the method, and the copy in TCRdb shows in-frame clones only, minus some. This repertoire shows under 150,000 clones, 84% found once; its top ten account for approximately 3%. Material: blood. These TCRs come from a person aged 18-70 years in good health.

The genes are TRBV18 and TRBJ1-2; D not certain. The length of the CDR3 is 16 residues. V was trimmed by 3 bases and J by 0 bases, leaving 14 bases between them. Germline loops: CDR1 KGHSH, CDR2 LQKENI. CDR3 in amino acids: CASSPLDGGANYGYTF. For the CDR3, the DNA is TGTGCCAGCTCACCGCTGGACGGTGGCGCTAACTATGGCTACACCTTC.

The chain uses TRBV18 and TRBJ2-1; 12 bases are a match to TRBD1. The CDR3 contains 16 residues. The germline gives CDR1 KGHSH, CDR2 LQKENI. After removal of 3 bases from V and 6 bases from J, the junction contained 6 bases not matched to a gene. CDR3 residues: CASSPNLGQGANEQFF. CDR3 coding DNA: TGTGCCAGCTCACCCAACTTGGGACAGGGGGCCAATGAGCAGTTCTTC.

The chain uses TRBV7-9 and TRBJ2-7, with D tentatively TRBD2 (7 bases). CDR1 is SEHNR and CDR2 is FQNEAQ in the germline V gene (reference sequence). The CDR3 loop spans 15 amino acids. Trimming took 1 base from V and 3 from J, leaving 13 bases between them. In DNA, the CDR3 is TGTGCCAGCAGCTTAGAGGCGGGGGCCTTCTACGAGCAGTACTTC. Its protein product is CASSLEAGAFYEQYF.

The V gene is TRBV5-1, the J gene TRBJ2-3; 8 bases line up with TRBD2. In germline, CDR1 is SGHRS, CDR2 YFSETQ. CDR3 length: 14 amino acids. The ends lost 4 bases at V and 1 base at J; junction bases unmatched: 2. This CDR3 is CASSHSGGTDTQYF. The CDR3 region has the DNA TGCGCCAGCAGCCATAGCGGGGGCACAGATACGCAGTATTTT.

The rearrangement uses TRBV4-1 and TRBJ1-3, with 7 bases aligning to TRBD1. From germline, CDR1 is MGHRA and CDR2 YSYEKL. The CDR3 spans 16 residues. J was trimmed by 4 bases and V by 1 base; bases with no gene match: 7. The CDR3: CASSQGSRGFGNTIYF. The CDR3 region has the DNA TGCGCCAGCAGCCAAGGGAGCAGGGGGTTCGGAAACACCATATATTTT.

CDR3 residues: CASSLGGFGLGSPLHF. The CDR3 DNA follows: TGTGCCAGCAGCTTGGGAGGGTTTGGATTGGGTTCACCCCTCCACTTT. The rearrangement uses TRBV5-6 and TRBJ1-6; no reliable D call. CDR1 and CDR2 from the germline V gene are SGHDT and YYEEEE. CDR3 length equals 16 residues. Trimming took 0 bases from V and 9 from J, leaving 16 bases between them.

The rearrangement links TRBV7-9 to TRBJ2-5; 11 nucleotides agree with TRBD2. V dropped 5 bases and J dropped 4; count of bases not matched to a gene: 9. The CDR3 length is 16 residues. CDR1 and CDR2 (germline): SEHNR, FQNEAQ (reference sequence). The CDR3 sequence: CASSQLAGGRRETQYF. As DNA, the CDR3 is TGTGCCAGCAGCCAATTAGCGGGGGGGCGGAGAGAGACCCAGTACTTC. The full variable domain, in which reference TRBV7-9 and TRBJ2-5 provide the parts outside the CDR3, is DTGVSQNPRHKITKRGQNVTFRCDPISEHNRLYWYRQTLGQGPEFLTYFQNEAQLEKSRLLSDRFSAERPKGSFSTLEIQRTEQGDSAMYLCASSQLAGGRRETQYFGPGTRLLVL.

The chain uses TRBV19 and TRBJ2-1; 8 nucleotides agree with TRBD1. The junction had 8 bases not matched to a gene; V was cut back by 4 bases and J by 12 bases. The length of the CDR3 is 13 residues. Germline CDR1 and CDR2: LNHDA and SQIVND (reference sequence). The CDR3 reads CASSRQGRPGQFF. The CDR3 nucleotides are TGTGCCAGTAGTAGACAGGGGAGGCCTGGGCAGTTCTTC.

This chain links TRBV27 with TRBJ2-7, with 7 bases fitting TRBD1. CDR1 MNHEY and CDR2 SMNVEV come from the germline V gene (reference sequence). The CDR3 spans 14 residues. V dropped 10 bases and J dropped 6; count of bases not matched to a gene: 15. CDR3 in DNA: TGTGCCACCGCACTTGTAGGGGGCCAGAGCGAGCAGTACTTC. Protein: CATALVGGQSEQYF.

For the CDR3, the DNA is TGTGCCAGCAGCTTAACTGGTAGCGGGGGTAAAGATACGCAGTATTTT. Translated: CASSLTGSGGKDTQYF. This rearrangement joins TRBV7-3 to TRBJ2-3; 9 bases line up with TRBD2. V shed 0 bases and J 5 bases; nucleotides not matched to a gene: 6. The CDR3 has 16 amino acids. Germline V gene sequence: CDR1 SGHTA, CDR2 FQGTGA. The full variable domain, completed using reference TRBV7-3 and TRBJ2-3, is GAGVSQTPSNKVTEKGKYVELRCDPISGHTALYWYRQSLGQGPEFLIYFQGTGAADDSGLPNDRFFAVRPEGSVSTLKIQRTERGDSAVYLCASSLTGSGGKDTQYFGPGTRLTVL.

Here the CDR3 DNA reads TGTGCCAGCAGTTGGGCGGGGAGGACTGAAGCTTTCTTT. Its translation is CASSWAGRTEAFF. The genes are TRBV27 and TRBJ1-1; D not certain. The germline V and J ends were trimmed by 4 bases and 5 bases, with 11 bases remaining between them. CDR3 size: 13 residues. Per the germline V gene, CDR1 is MNHEY and CDR2 is SMNVEV (reference sequence).

V and J are TRBV6-1 and TRBJ1-2, with D possibly TRBD1 on 5 matching bases. This CDR3 is 12 amino acids long. Trimming pared 8 bases from V and 4 bases from J, leaving 11 bases between. Germline CDR1 is MNHNS and CDR2 is SASEGT. The CDR3 loop reads CASGGGSYGYTF. The CDR3 DNA reads as TGTGCCAGCGGGGGGGGAAGCTATGGCTACACCTTC.

The chain joins TRBV15 to TRBJ1-5, with unresolved D. The CDR3 is 13 residues long. Trimming removed 1 base at V and 5 bases at J, with 6 bases between. Germline-derived CDR1 and CDR2 are LNHNV and YYDKDF (reference sequence). This CDR3 reads CATSRVPDQPQHF. DNA of the CDR3: TGTGCCACCAGCAGAGTTCCGGATCAGCCCCAGCATTTT. The full variable domain, rest sourced from reference TRBV15 and TRBJ1-5, is DAMVIQNPRYQVTQFGKPVTLSCSQTLNHNVMYWYQQKSSQAPKLLFHYYDKDFNNEADTPDNFQSRRPNTSFCFLDIRSPGLGDTAMYLCATSRVPDQPQHFGDGTRLSIL.

The V gene is TRBV10-3, the J gene TRBJ1-5, with D uncertain. The CDR3 is made up of 14 amino acids. The V gene lost 3 bases and the J gene lost 7 bases, with 13 bases spanning the gap. From germline, CDR1 is ENHRY and CDR2 SYGVKD. The CDR3 DNA is TGTGCCATCAGTGAAAATGGAATCCGGCAGCCCCAGCATTTT. Translating it yields CAISENGIRQPQHF.

The chain combines TRBV27 with TRBJ2-7, with a weak D call TRBD2 (7 bases). Germline assignment: CDR1 MNHEY and CDR2 SMNVEV (reference sequence). Trimming pared 4 bases from V and 2 bases from J, leaving 9 bases between. CDR3 length: 13 residues. The CDR3 loop is CASSSRGPYEQYF. The CDR3 region has the DNA TGTGCCAGCAGTTCGCGGGGGCCCTACGAGCAGTACTTC.

V usage is TRBV10-3 and J usage is TRBJ2-7; 8 nucleotides agree with TRBD1. Germline loops: CDR1 ENHRY, CDR2 SYGVKD. V shed 6 bases, J shed 5 bases, and the junction held 15 bases outside the gene matches. This CDR3 region has 16 residues. For the CDR3, the DNA is TGTGCCATCAGGAGGGGGGCTGACGGACAGGGCAACGAGCAGTACTTC. The encoded protein is CAIRRGADGQGNEQYF.

The genes are TRBV5-6 and TRBJ2-5; D might be TRBD2 (5 bases). Germline CDR1 and CDR2: SGHDT and YYEEEE. Trimming removed 1 base from V and 6 bases from J, with 19 bases in between. This CDR3 comprises 16 residues. CDR3 DNA: TGTGCCAGCAGCTTGCTATCACTACGACACGGGAAGACCCAGTACTTC. Translating gives CASSLLSLRHGKTQYF.

The chain joins TRBV9 to TRBJ2-7, with 10 bases aligning to TRBD2. There are 16 residues in the CDR3. The germline gives CDR1 SGDLS, CDR2 YYNGEE. V trimming: 3 bases; J trimming: 7 bases; junction bases outside the gene matches: 13. This CDR3 is CASSEHLAGVLSEQYF. The CDR3 DNA follows: TGTGCCAGCAGCGAACATCTAGCGGGGGTCCTCTCAGAGCAGTACTTC.

V gene TRBV6-5 combines with J gene TRBJ1-6; TRBD1 might be the D (5 bases). This CDR3 has 12 residues. Germline loops: CDR1 MNHEY, CDR2 SVGAGI. Trimming shortened V by 6 bases and J by 7 bases, and 7 bases separated the two germline ends. The CDR3 DNA follows: TGTGCCAGCAGGGACACCAATTCACCCCTCCACTTT. Amino acid sequence: CASRDTNSPLHF.

The CDR3 is CSVDIGPGELFF. CDR3 sequence (DNA): TGCAGCGTTGATATCGGTCCCGGGGAGCTGTTTTTT. This rearrangement joins TRBV29-1 to TRBJ2-2; D not certain. Trimming took off 3 bases at V and 6 bases at J, with 8 bases between the two ends. The CDR3 runs 12 residues. The germline gives CDR1 SQVTM, CDR2 ANQGSEA.

Concerning this clone: A read error may produce the germline difference seen at one junction end. The chain links TRBV6-1 to TRBJ1-5; D gene ambiguous. The CDR3 is made up of 13 amino acids. Looked up from germline, CDR1 is MNHNS and CDR2 is SASEGT. In nucleotides, the CDR3 is TGTGCCAGCTGTGAGGATAGTCTCGGACCCCAGCATTTT. Translating gives CASCEDSLGPQHF.

This rearrangement joins TRBV5-4 to TRBJ2-7; TRBD2 agrees at 9 bases. Trimming took 0 bases from V and 2 from J; bases not matched to a gene: 3. The CDR3 covers 15 residues. Germline V gives CDR1 SGHNT, CDR2 YYREEE (reference sequence). CDR3 residues: CASSLAPSGAYEQYF. In DNA form, the CDR3 reads TGTGCCAGCAGCTTGGCCCCTAGCGGGGCCTACGAGCAGTACTTC.

This clone was seen once. The rearrangement uses TRBV12-5 and TRBJ1-2; D gene ambiguous. Germline V CDR1 and CDR2: LGHNT, FRNRAP. With 7 bases removed from V and 3 bases from J, the gap between germline ends came to 12 bases. This CDR3 spans 13 amino acids. The CDR3 region is CASAIAKYYGYTF. The CDR3 coding sequence is TGTGCTAGTGCAATAGCCAAATACTATGGCTACACCTTC.

This chain uses TRBV29-1 with TRBJ1-2, with D unclear. CDR3 length: 17 amino acids. The V and J ends lost 0 bases and 4 bases respectively, with 21 bases between them. Looked up from germline, CDR1 is SQVTM and CDR2 is ANQGSEA. CDR3 nucleotides: TGCAGCGTTGAAGATCTCGAAAGGGAATACCCTTTCTATGGCTACACCTTC. Translating it yields CSVEDLEREYPFYGYTF. The full variable domain, completed using reference TRBV29-1 and TRBJ1-2, is SAVISQKPSRDICQRGTSLTIQCQVDSQVTMMFWYRQQPGQSLTLIATANQGSEATYESGFVIDKFPISRPNLTFSTLTVSNMSPEDSSIYLCSVEDLEREYPFYGYTFGSGTRLTVV.

The V gene is TRBV10-3, the J gene TRBJ2-7, with 11 positions matching TRBD1. Germline trimming cut 6 bases from V and 2 bases from J; bases unmatched to any gene: 3. CDR1 is ENHRY and CDR2 is SYGVKD in the germline V gene. This CDR3 has 14 residues. CDR3 in DNA: TGTGCCATCAGCGCGGGACAGGGGGCCTACGAGCAGTACTTC. The encoded protein is CAISAGQGAYEQYF.